The clone carrying this T cell receptor (beta chain) was found a few times. Its cognate antigen is unknown. This entry belongs to a study of cytomegalovirus exposure and HLA in healthy donors. Study details: Tens of millions of unique TCR sequences came from HLA-typed donors in an early release.

Study-wide results and limits: Certain indistinguishable V segments, among them TRBV6-2 and TRBV6-3, were excluded. CMV serostatus stood as the only immune exposure information on hand.

The germline V and J ends were trimmed by 2 bases and 1 base, with 17 bases remaining between them. Germline V gene lookup returns CDR1 GTSNPN and CDR2 SVGIG (reference sequence). This CDR3 contains 16 residues. This PCR relied on a set of 60 Vbeta primers and 13 Jbeta primers. Generated by immunoSEQ multiplex PCR, the TCRdb table keeps only in-frame clones and is missing some. The sample yields some 140,000 clones, 70% to 80% seen once. The sequencing input was PBMCs. This clonotype was sampled from a woman between 40 and 50 years old in good health and CMV-seronegative. This sequence joins TRBV30 and TRBJ1-1; D possibly corresponds to TRBD1 (5 bases). This CDR3 is CAWSQMQGSENTEAFF. The CDR3 DNA reads TGTGCCTGGAGTCAAATGCAGGGTTCGGAGAACACTGAAGCTTTCTTT.